Listed here is a single T cell receptor beta chain. The data are from a study of blood T cell repertoires in COVID-19. Across the study: COVID-19 samples collected from the United States, Italy and Spain covered acute and convalescent phases.

The J segment lost 2 bases and the V segment lost 5 bases, leaving 5 bases of the junction unmatched. The CDR3 spans 14 residues. Germline CDR1 and CDR2: SGHVS and FNYEAQ. Per the authors' pipeline: Amplification from reference gene primers served as the basis for estimated nucleated cell counts. Repertoires were generated with immunoSEQ multiplex PCR, while TCRdb's copy carries only in-frame clones and drops some. D and trimming were read from the DNA, whereas the V and J calls and clone size are those reported in that table. The sample includes roughly 380,000 clones, roughly 90% seen only once; the top ten take around 1.5%.

The chain uses TRBV7-6 and TRBJ2-7; TRBD1 agrees at 8 bases. The specimen sequenced was peripheral blood. The sequence was obtained from a woman in her 40s with COVID-19, enrolled during active disease. In nucleotides, the CDR3 is TGTGCCAGCAGCAGAGTCAGGGGGCCCTACGAGCAGTACTTC. It specifies CASSRVRGPYEQYF.